One sample yielded the 21 T cell receptor beta chains listed below, sequenced in a study of control samples from healthy donors and cancer patients. Data came from immunoSEQ multiplex PCR; TCRdb stores just in-frame clones and leaves some out. The repertoire holds 120,000 or so clones, with roughly 90% as singletons. What was sequenced was blood. Receptor source: a man between 18 and 35 years old in good health.

The J gene is TRBJ1-1, the V gene TRBV11-2, with a tentative D call TRBD1 (6 bases). Germline V gene data show CDR1 as SGHAT and CDR2 as FQNNGV. This CDR3 has 13 residues. V gave up 2 bases and J gave up 8 bases, with 12 bases separating them. The CDR3 nucleotides are TGTGCCAGCAGCTTATACGGGCAGGGGGAAGCTTTCTTT. It is translated as CASSLYGQGEAFF.

CDR3 nucleotides: TGTGCCAGTAGTATAGTTGGAGCGGGAGGGTATCATGAGCAGTTCTTC. Its protein is CASSIVGAGGYHEQFF. V usage is TRBV19 and J usage is TRBJ2-1; 10 nucleotides match TRBD2. Germline V gene data show CDR1 as LNHDA and CDR2 as SQIVND (reference sequence). J gave up 8 bases and V 1 base, and 8 bases lay outside the gene matches. There are 16 residues in the CDR3.

The chain employs TRBV28 and TRBJ2-7; D may be TRBD1 or TRBD2 (5 bases each). The germline V and J ends were trimmed by 4 bases and 7 bases, with 14 bases remaining between them. This CDR3 is built from 13 residues. Looked up from germline, CDR1 is MDHEN and CDR2 is SYDVKM. The CDR3 region is CASSSPGRREQYF. CDR3 nucleotide sequence: TGTGCCAGCAGTTCTCCGGGGCGGAGGGAGCAGTACTTC.

The genes are TRBV11-2 and TRBJ2-4; D remains unclear. The germline CDR1 and CDR2 sequences are SGHAT and FQNNGV. CDR3 size: 13 residues. V lost 0 bases, J lost 7 bases, and 7 bases lay in between. The CDR3 region is CASSLDLQNIQYF. CDR3 nucleotide sequence: TGTGCCAGCAGCTTAGATCTACAGAACATTCAGTACTTC.

The chain is built from TRBV29-1 and TRBJ2-3; D not certain. Trimming removed 4 bases from V and 0 bases from J, with 8 bases in between. Germline CDR1 and CDR2: SQVTM and ANQGSEA. The CDR3 is 13 amino acids. The CDR3 protein is CSVGVSSTDTQYF. The DNA for the CDR3 is TGCAGCGTTGGAGTATCTAGCACAGATACGCAGTATTTT.

The chain links TRBV11-2 to TRBJ2-2; tentatively, D is TRBD1 (6 bases). Germline V lookup: CDR1 SGHAT, CDR2 FQNNGV. This CDR3 is 14 amino acids long. Trimming took off 1 base at V and 4 bases at J, with 7 bases between the two ends. The CDR3 protein is CASSLGGRTGELFF. As DNA, the CDR3 is TGTGCCAGCAGCTTAGGGGGGCGCACCGGGGAGCTGTTTTTT.

The rearrangement uses TRBV11-3 and TRBJ2-2; TRBD1 aligns across 12 bases. CDR1 SGHNT and CDR2 YENEEA come from the germline V gene. CDR3 length: 16 amino acids. The trim removed 3 bases at V and 4 bases at J, leaving 3 bases unmatched. The CDR3 bases are TGTGCCAGCAGCTTGGGACAGGGGGCTTTCACCGGGGAGCTGTTTTTT. It codes for CASSLGQGAFTGELFF.

The chain combines TRBV28 with TRBJ2-1; D may be TRBD2 (5 bases). Trimming shortened V by 4 bases and J by 7 bases, and 14 bases separated the two germline ends. The V gene's germline CDR1 is MDHEN and CDR2 SYDVKM. The CDR3 extends over 14 amino acids. In nucleotides, the CDR3 is TGTGCCAGCAGTTACCGGACCCCGGGGAATGAGCAGTTCTTC. Translating it yields CASSYRTPGNEQFF.

The V and J genes are TRBV5-1 and TRBJ2-5; D is undetermined. Trimming pared 4 bases from V and 5 bases from J, leaving 15 bases between. The CDR3 has 14 amino acids. The germline gives CDR1 SGHRS, CDR2 YFSETQ. CDR3 bases: TGCGCCAGCAGCCCGACTGGGGATGGGGAGACCCAGTACTTC. Its protein is CASSPTGDGETQYF.

J is TRBJ1-2 and V is TRBV18, with a tentative D call TRBD1 (5 bases). Trimming removed 3 bases from V and 7 bases from J, with 12 bases in between. This CDR3 has 13 amino acids. Germline CDR1 and CDR2: KGHSH and LQKENI. The CDR3 loop is CASSPAGDSGYTF. CDR3 DNA: TGTGCCAGCTCACCTGCGGGGGATTCTGGCTACACCTTC.

The J gene is TRBJ1-2, the V gene TRBV5-1, with a weak D call TRBD1 (5 bases). Trimming took 0 bases from V and 6 from J, leaving 9 bases between them. The germline V gene has CDR1 SGHRS and CDR2 YFSETQ. The CDR3 has 13 amino acids. The CDR3 spells CASSLARGDGYTF. CDR3 nucleotide sequence: TGCGCCAGCAGCTTGGCGAGAGGGGATGGCTACACCTTC. Based on the CDR3 plus reference TRBV5-1 and TRBJ1-2, the full variable domain is KAGVTQTPRYLIKTRGQQVTLSCSPISGHRSVSWYQQTPGQGLQFLFEYFSETQRNKGNFPGRFSGRQFSNSRSEMNVSTLELGDSALYLCASSLARGDGYTFGSGTRLTVV.

The chain carries TRBV14 and TRBJ2-3; D is ambiguous. The CDR3 extends over 13 amino acids. Looked up from germline, CDR1 is SGHDN and CDR2 is FVKESK. Trimming took 0 bases from V and 2 from J, leaving 3 bases between them. The CDR3 region has the DNA TGTGCCAGCAGCCAAGAGCTCACAGATACGCAGTATTTT. It is translated as CASSQELTDTQYF.

The V gene is TRBV5-4, the J gene TRBJ1-2; TRBD1 agrees at 10 bases. The CDR3 length is 14 residues. V shed 2 bases and J 5 bases; nucleotides not matched to a gene: 3. Germline CDR1 and CDR2: SGHNT and YYREEE (reference sequence). The CDR3 bases are TGTGCCAGCAGCTTTCGGGGACAGGGGTATGGCTACACCTTC. Its protein is CASSFRGQGYGYTF.

The rearrangement links TRBV30 to TRBJ2-5; 7 bases line up with TRBD1. Germline CDR1 is GTSNPN and CDR2 is SVGIG (reference sequence). With V trimmed by 4 bases and J by 2 bases, 7 bases remained unmatched. The CDR3 covers 14 residues. In DNA form, the CDR3 reads TGTGCCTGGACTAGACCGACAGGGCAAGAGACCCAGTACTTC. Its translation is CAWTRPTGQETQYF.

This chain connects TRBV7-3 to TRBJ2-2; TRBD2 agrees at 12 bases. Germline values: CDR1 SGHTA, CDR2 FQGTGA. The CDR3 totals 16 residues. Unmatched junction bases numbered 5, after V lost 3 bases and J lost 6 bases. CDR3 DNA: TGTGCCAGCAGCTTCCCGGGGACTAGCGGGCCCGGGGAGCTGTTTTTT. Residues: CASSFPGTSGPGELFF.

The CDR3 sequence is CASSLDQGSGTEAFF. The CDR3 coding sequence is TGTGCCAGCAGCTTAGATCAGGGGTCGGGAACTGAAGCTTTCTTT. The chain is built from TRBV13 and TRBJ1-1; D possibly corresponds to TRBD1 (6 bases). Germline lookup yields CDR1 PRHDT and CDR2 FYEKMQ (reference sequence). Trimming took 1 base from V and 5 from J, leaving 14 bases between them. The CDR3 runs 15 residues.

In this sample, this clone turned up once. This chain uses TRBV27 with TRBJ1-5; D not certain. Trimming pared 3 bases from V and 1 base from J, leaving 7 bases between. The CDR3 length is 14 residues. The germline gives CDR1 MNHEY, CDR2 SMNVEV (reference sequence). As DNA, the CDR3 is TGTGCCAGCAGTTTTAGTCAGAGCAATCAGCCCCAGCATTTT. It yields the protein CASSFSQSNQPQHF.

The gene calls are TRBV10-3 and TRBJ2-7; no reliable D call. With 4 bases removed from V and 0 bases from J, the gap between germline ends came to 4 bases. Germline V gene lookup returns CDR1 ENHRY and CDR2 SYGVKD. The CDR3 has 12 residues. The CDR3 DNA follows: TGTGCCATCAGTGGCAGCTCCTACGAGCAGTACTTC. Its translation is CAISGSSYEQYF.

The chain is built from TRBV7-2 and TRBJ1-5; 7 bases agree with TRBD1. Unmatched junction bases numbered 10, after V lost 5 bases and J lost 6 bases. There are 15 residues in the CDR3. Germline-derived CDR1 and CDR2 are SGHTA and FQGNSA. CDR3 coding DNA: TGTGCCAGCAGCGAAACGACAGGGTTGATTCAGCCCCAGCATTTT. Its protein is CASSETTGLIQPQHF.

The rearrangement links TRBV28 to TRBJ2-3; TRBD2 agrees at 8 bases. Germline V CDR1 and CDR2: MDHEN, SYDVKM. The CDR3 has 18 amino acids. Trimming at V came to 6 bases and at J to 0 bases, leaving 14 bases not matched to a gene. CDR3 DNA: TGTGCCAGCAGGGTCCCAGCGGGAGCCCCTGTTAGCACAGATACGCAGTATTTT. This gives the protein CASRVPAGAPVSTDTQYF. The complete variable domain, with remaining parts taken from reference TRBV28 and TRBJ2-3, reads DVKVTQSSRYLVKRTGEKVFLECVQDMDHENMFWYRQDPGLGLRLIYFSYDVKMKEKGDIPEGYSVSREKKERFSLILESASTNQTSMYLCASRVPAGAPVSTDTQYFGPGTRLTVL.

The gene calls are TRBV7-2 and TRBJ1-3; tentative D call: TRBD1 (5 bases). The germline V gene encodes CDR1 SGHTA and CDR2 FQGNSA. V gave up 5 bases and J gave up 0 bases, with 14 bases separating them. The CDR3 totals 16 residues. The CDR3 DNA sequence: TGTGCCAGCAGCCCTGGGGCGGTCCACTCTGGAAACACCATATATTTT. Protein product: CASSPGAVHSGNTIYF.